This T cell receptor beta chain derives from a study of patients and donors after allogeneic stem cell transplantation. The table lists this clonotype with a few counts. TCRdb reprocessed the RT-PCR reads via MiXCR and lists one record per CDR3 protein. The sample shows over 350,000 distinct CDR3 sequences, around 15% of them seen only once. This receptor was obtained from a human donor who was either an allogeneic HSCT recipient or a stem cell or donor lymphocyte infusion donor (not recorded which). It is not recorded whose cells these are; they may come from a transplant donor. Sequenced material: blood, either unsorted or a sorted T cell fraction (not recorded which).

In nucleotides, the CDR3 is TGCAGTGCCAATACTAGAACAGATACGCAGTATTTT. Translating gives CSANTRTDTQYF. The rearrangement uses TRBV20-1 and TRBJ2-3; a weak D match, TRBD2 (5 bases). The length of the CDR3 is 12 residues. Between the trimmed V and J ends, which lost 6 bases and 3 bases, there was a span of 10 bases. Germline-derived CDR1 and CDR2 are DFQATT and SNEGSKA (reference sequence).